In its sample, the clone carrying this TCR beta chain was seen many times. Its antigen remains unknown. The data were taken from a study of CD8 T cells in ankylosing spondylitis. General study findings and limits: Seemingly distinctive of ankylosing spondylitis blood was a TCR beta motif formed by eight highly homologous variants. Previous work reported some of these motif variants in the synovial fluid and blood of reactive arthritis. Within peripheral blood, clones linked to disease were CD8+ and relatively rare. The clones that were linked to disease were reported to be significantly enriched in matched synovial fluid samples from ankylosing spondylitis patients.

MiXCR was run by TCRdb on the 5' RACE reads, yielding one entry per CDR3 protein. This table has 25,000 to 30,000 distinct CDR3 sequences, about 5.2% appearing once. The CDR3 totals 15 residues. The germline CDR1 and CDR2 sequences are SGDLS and YYNGEE. Trimming took off 3 bases at V and 0 bases at J, with 10 bases between the two ends. Material for sequencing was blood, either unsorted or a sorted T cell fraction (not recorded which). The chain has TRBV9 and TRBJ2-1; no clear D gene. The TCR was taken from a female donor with ankylosing spondylitis or in good health (not recorded which). This chain's CDR3 is CASSETPSSYNEQFF. The CDR3 nucleotides read TGTGCCAGCAGCGAGACCCCCAGCTCCTACAATGAGCAGTTCTTC.